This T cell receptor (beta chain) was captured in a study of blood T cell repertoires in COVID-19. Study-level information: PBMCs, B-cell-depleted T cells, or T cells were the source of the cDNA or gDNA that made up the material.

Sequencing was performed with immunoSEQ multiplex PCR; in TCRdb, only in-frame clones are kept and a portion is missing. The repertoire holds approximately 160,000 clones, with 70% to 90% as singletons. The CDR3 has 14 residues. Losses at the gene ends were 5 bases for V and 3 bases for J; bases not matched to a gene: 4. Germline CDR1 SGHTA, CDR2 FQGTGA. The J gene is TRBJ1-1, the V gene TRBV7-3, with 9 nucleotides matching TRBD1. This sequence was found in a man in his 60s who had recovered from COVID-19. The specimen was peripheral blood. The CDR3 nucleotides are TGTGCCAGCAGCCCGGGACAGGGATACACTGAAGCTTTCTTT. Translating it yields CASSPGQGYTEAFF.